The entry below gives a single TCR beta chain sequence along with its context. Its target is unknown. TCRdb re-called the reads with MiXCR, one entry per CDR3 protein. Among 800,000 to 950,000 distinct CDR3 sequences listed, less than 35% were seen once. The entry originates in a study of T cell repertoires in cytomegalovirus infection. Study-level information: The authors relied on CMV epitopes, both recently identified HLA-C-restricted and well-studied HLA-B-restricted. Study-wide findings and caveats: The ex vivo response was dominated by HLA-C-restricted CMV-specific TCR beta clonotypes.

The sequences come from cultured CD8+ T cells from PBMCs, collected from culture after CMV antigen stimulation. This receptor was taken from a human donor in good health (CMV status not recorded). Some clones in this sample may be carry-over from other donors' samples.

The CDR3 DNA reads as TGTGCCAGCAGTGAAGCAGGGAACGAGCAGTACGTC. Translation: CASSEAGNEQYV. J is TRBJ2-7 and V is TRBV6-1, with D uncertain. The CDR3 spans 12 residues. Looked up from germline, CDR1 is MNHNS and CDR2 is SASEGT. V lost 0 bases and J 5 bases, leaving 5 bases between the germline ends.